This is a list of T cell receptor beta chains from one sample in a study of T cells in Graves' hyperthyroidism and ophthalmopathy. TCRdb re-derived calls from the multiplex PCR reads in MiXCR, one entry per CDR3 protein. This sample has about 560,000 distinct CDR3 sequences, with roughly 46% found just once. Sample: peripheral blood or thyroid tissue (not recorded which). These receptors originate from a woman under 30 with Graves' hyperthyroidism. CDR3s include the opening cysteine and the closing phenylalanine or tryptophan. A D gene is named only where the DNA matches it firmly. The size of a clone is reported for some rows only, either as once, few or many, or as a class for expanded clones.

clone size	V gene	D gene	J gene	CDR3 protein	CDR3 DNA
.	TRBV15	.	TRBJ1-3	CATSTAGQTSGNTIYF	TGTGCCACCAGCACCGCTGGTCAGACCTCTGGAAACACCATATATTTT
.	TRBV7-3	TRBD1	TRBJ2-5	CASSRGQGLETQYF	TGTGCCAGCAGCCGCGGACAGGGACTGGAGACCCAGTACTTC
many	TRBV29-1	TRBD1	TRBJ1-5	CSVRDRGRLRSNQPQHF	TGCAGCGTGAGGGACAGGGGCAGACTTAGGAGCAATCAGCCCCAGCATTTT
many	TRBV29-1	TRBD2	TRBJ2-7	CSVELTSSGEQYF	TGCAGCGTTGAACTGACTAGCTCGGGCGAGCAGTACTTC
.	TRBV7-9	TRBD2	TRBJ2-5	CASSFRLAGENGETQYF	TGTGCCAGCAGCTTTAGACTAGCGGGGGAGAACGGTGAGACCCAGTACTTC
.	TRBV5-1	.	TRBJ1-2	CASGVGDGYTF	TGCGCCAGCGGGGTAGGGGATGGCTACACCTTC
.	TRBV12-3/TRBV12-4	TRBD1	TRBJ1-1	CASNDRGDTEAFF	TGTGCCAGCAATGACAGGGGTGATACTGAAGCTTTCTTT
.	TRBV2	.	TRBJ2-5	CASKPLESTLQETQYF	TGTGCCAGCAAACCTCTCGAAAGCACCCTCCAAGAGACCCAGTACTTC
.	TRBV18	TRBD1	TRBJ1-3	CASSPATGGNTIYF	TGTGCCAGCTCACCAGCGACAGGGGGAAACACCATATATTTT
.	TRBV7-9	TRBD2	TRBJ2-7	CASSQGGGPGTSGFSYEQYF	TGTGCCAGCAGCCAAGGAGGGGGGCCCGGGACTAGCGGCTTCTCCTACGAGCAGTACTTC
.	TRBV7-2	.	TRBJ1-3	CASRLRAEAGNTIYF	TGTGCCAGCAGGTTAAGGGCCGAGGCTGGAAACACCATATATTTT
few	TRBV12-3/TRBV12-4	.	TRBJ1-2	CASSLWGVEGYTF	TGTGCCAGCAGTTTATGGGGCGTTGAAGGCTACACCTTC
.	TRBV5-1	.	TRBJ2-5	CASSYRSQETQYF	TGCGCCAGCAGTTACAGGTCCCAAGAGACCCAGTACTTC
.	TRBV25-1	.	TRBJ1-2	CASSARSGEVGYTF	TGTGCCAGCAGTGCTAGATCCGGGGAAGTGGGCTACACCTTC